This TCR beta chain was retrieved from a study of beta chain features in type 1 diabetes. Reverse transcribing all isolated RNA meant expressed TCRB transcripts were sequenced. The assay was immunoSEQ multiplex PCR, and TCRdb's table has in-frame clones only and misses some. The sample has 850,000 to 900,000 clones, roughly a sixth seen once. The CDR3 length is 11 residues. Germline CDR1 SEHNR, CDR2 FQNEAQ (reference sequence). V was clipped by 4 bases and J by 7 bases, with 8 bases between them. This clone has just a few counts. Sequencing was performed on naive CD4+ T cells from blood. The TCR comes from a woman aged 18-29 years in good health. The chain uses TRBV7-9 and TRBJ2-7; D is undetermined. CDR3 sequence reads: CASSSVWEQYF. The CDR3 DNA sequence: TGTGCCAGCAGCTCGGTCTGGGAGCAGTACTTC.